This T cell receptor (beta chain) was identified during a study of blood T cells in healthy people across ages. Study-wide points: The study regarded diversity estimates from one million T cells as underestimates.

Looked up from germline, CDR1 is SGHVS and CDR2 is FQNEAQ. Trimming stripped 5 bases from V and 1 base from J, with 11 bases between. The CDR3 is 14 residues long. A second PCR of 7 to 11 cycles used a sample-barcoded 5' primer and a J-beta primer mix. Each TCR beta cDNA got a 12-nucleotide random molecular identifier. One entry per CDR3 protein results from TCRdb running MiXCR on the 5' RACE reads. The sample holds roughly 800,000 distinct CDR3 sequences, about 34% seen once. On this clonotype: What it recognizes is unknown.

The sample, approximately 11 milliliters of peripheral blood, was drawn from each donor. Samples each yielded at least 5 micrograms of total RNA. The source of this sequence is a man in his late teens or twenties in good health. The chain has TRBV7-8 and TRBJ2-5; TRBD2 is a possible D gene (6 bases). The specimen sequenced was blood. CDR3 loop: CASSAAGSQETQYF. CDR3 coding DNA: TGTGCCAGCAGCGCCGCGGGGAGCCAAGAGACCCAGTACTTC.